The rows below give T cell receptor beta chains drawn from one sample of a study of blood T cell repertoires in COVID-19. TCRdb keeps only in-frame clones here, not all; method: immunoSEQ multiplex PCR. The sample has around 270,000 clones; roughly 84% are singletons. The sequenced material came from peripheral blood. The origin of the receptors is a middle-aged woman who had recovered from COVID-19. The CDR3 runs from the conserved cysteine through the conserved F or W. Each record gives: D gene, J gene, V gene, CDR3 DNA, CDR3 protein. D genes are given only for firm matches.

>NA|TRBJ1-1|TRBV11-3
TGTGCCATAATCGCTGCGGGGAACACTGAAGCTTTCTTT
CAIIAAGNTEAFF
>NA|TRBJ2-1|TRBV2
TGTGCCAGCAGTGTCAGGCAGGGAGGCGGTGAGCAGTTCTTC
CASSVRQGGGEQFF
>TRBD1|TRBJ1-1|TRBV2
TGTGCCAGCACCGAAACAGTTGACAGGGTTCGGAACACTGAAGCTTTCTTT
CASTETVDRVRNTEAFF
>TRBD1|TRBJ1-5|TRBV28
TGTGCCAGCAGTGTGGACAGGGGAATAAATCAGCCCCAGCATTTT
CASSVDRGINQPQHF
>TRBD2|TRBJ2-2|TRBV25-1
TGTGCCAGCAGTTCTAGCGGGGGGGCCGACGGGGAGCTGTTTTTT
CASSSSGGADGELFF
>NA|TRBJ1-1|TRBV12-3/TRBV12-4
TGTGCCAGCAGTTTGGAGTTATTCACTGAAGCTTTCTTT
CASSLELFTEAFF
>NA|TRBJ2-3|TRBV24-1
TGTGCCACCAGCAGCCAAAAACTAGGCCACACTAGCACAGATACGCAGTATTTT
CATSSQKLGHTSTDTQYF
>TRBD1|TRBJ1-1|TRBV11-2
TGTGCCAGCAGTTACAACGACAGGGCCGAGGCTTTCTTT
CASSYNDRAEAFF
>TRBD1|TRBJ2-7|TRBV19
TGTGCCAGTAGTAGGGACAGAGACTACGAGCAGTACTTC
CASSRDRDYEQYF
>TRBD1|TRBJ1-2|TRBV9
TGTGCCAGCAGCGTTCGGTTGACAGGGGGCGACTATGGCTACACCTTC
CASSVRLTGGDYGYTF
>TRBD1|TRBJ1-5|TRBV6-4
TGTGCCAGCAGTTTGACAGGGGGGGCCAATCAGCCCCAGCATTTT
CASSLTGGANQPQHF
>TRBD2|TRBJ2-1|TRBV14
TGTGCCAGCAGCCTTATCGGGACTATCCAAACGATCTCCTACAATGAGCAGTTCTTC
CASSLIGTIQTISYNEQFF